This section outlines one TCR beta chain sequence together with its context. This clonotype occurred many times. The antigen it binds to is not known. Per-nucleotide qualities are absent, and no much larger clonotype sits a single base away. The trim is 0 bases for V and 11 bases for J, with a gap of 16 bases between the germline ends. CDR1 LGHDT and CDR2 YNNKEL were looked up in the germline V gene (reference sequence). The CDR3 measures 14 amino acids from cysteine to phenylalanine. Of the read, only the CDR3 DNA is kept; its 42 bases are in frame from base 1. Ophthalmopathy patients had moderately to severely active disease, with a Clinical Activity Score of 3 or more, a NOSPECS grade of 4 or more, and a disease duration of less than 3 months. Exclusion was applied to patients with uncontrolled infections, other autoimmune diseases, pregnancy or lactation. Diagnoses relied on clinical symptoms, serum thyroxine and TRAb, thyroid ultrasound and orbital computed tomography. PBMCs were separated from 10 ml of fresh peripheral blood using Ficoll-Paque density gradient centrifugation. Total RNA was extracted with Trizol reagent, and quality was checked on an Agilent 2100 Bioanalyzer.

This entry is derived from a study of T cells in Graves' hyperthyroidism and ophthalmopathy (dated by TCRdb to the late 2010s). Looking at the study overall: Peripheral blood was sampled at the time of initial diagnosis, prior to any treatment. According to the paper, TCR Vbeta CDR3 sequencing was carried out on some 130 peripheral blood samples, which came from 40 to 45 ophthalmopathy, under 80 hyperthyroidism and roughly 17 progressor patients. An independent validation cohort of around 19 hyperthyroidism patients and approximately 15 patients who later progressed to ophthalmopathy tested prospective prediction of ophthalmopathy. Thyroid tissue and blood T-cell repertoires from roughly six Graves' hyperthyroidism patients were also compared in the study. Once sampling was done, hyperthyroidism patients were given methimazole at a starting dose of 30 mg daily, whereas ophthalmopathy patients were given high-dose intravenous methylprednisolone. TCR V-J signatures able to tell the groups apart were searched for in a discovery cohort of 95 or so patients, of whom fewer than 45 had Graves' ophthalmopathy and roughly 58 had stable Graves' hyperthyroidism. The 90 or so discovery patients were randomly split 7:3 into training and test sets. Here is what the overall study found, with its caveats: In validation, the model predicted progression to ophthalmopathy with approximately 71% sensitivity and approximately 78% specificity, a median of approximately 6.5 months before onset. Most expanded thyroid clonotypes (frequency above 0.001) were also found in blood, which suggests that blood repertoires may mirror thyroid immune responses. A 13 V-J signature model separated ophthalmopathy from stable hyperthyroidism, with 87.88% sensitivity and about 81% specificity in cross-validation and 80%/75% in testing. Sample size was not statistically predetermined, and investigators were not blinded to group allocation.

The TCR beta CDR3 regions were amplified from the RNA transcripts. The TCR CDR3 was subjected to a first round of RT-PCR using the HTBI primer set and the Qiagen OneStep RT-PCR kit. Libraries were constructed in a second round of multiplex PCR, after which size selection and purification were performed. Libraries were sequenced paired-end with 100 bp reads on an Illumina HiSeq2000. Regarding the original processing steps: SOAPnuke was used to process the raw data, throwing out any read that contained adapters or uncalled bases, had a mean Phred below 15, or lacked an exact constant-primer or identifier match. High-quality paired reads were merged with COPE v1.2.5, and unique nucleotide sequences were defined as clonotypes. Clonotypes were aligned to IMGT TRBV, TRBD and TRBJ reference segments using MiTCR v1.1. The analysis was restricted to V-J combinations with a frequency above 0.0001, which together covered approximately 99% of the repertoires. The TCS score was defined as the ratio of F50 (clonal expansion) to E x V (chaos), calculated using BLOSUM62-based TCRdist between CDR3 peptides within each V-J. Welch's t-statistics and random forest reduced 500 to 550 V-J features to fewer than 15, which were used in a naive Bayes classifier (R e1071). The public reads were reprocessed in TCRdb via fastp at Q25 and MiXCR, keeping in-frame beta chains. A single entry per CDR3 protein holds the most common genes and DNA from its merged rows. These V and J calls are TCRdb output, not the study's own analysis. In this sample the table shows over 300,000 distinct CDR3 sequences, approximately 15% of which occur a single time. The ten largest clones capture 30% to 40% of the sample.

Sequenced sample: blood. This sequence originates from a woman aged 40 to 50 with Graves' ophthalmopathy. The chain links TRBV3-1 with TRBJ1-1; matching of 5 bases hints at TRBD1 as the D gene. The CDR3 amino acid sequence is: CASSQDRAGYLAFF. In nucleotide form, the sequence is TGTGCCAGCAGCCAAGATCGCGCAGGGTATTTGGCTTTCTTT.